This T cell receptor beta chain was documented in a study of blood T cells in healthy people across ages. Study-wide findings and caveats: Long-lived donors had more naive CD4+ cells and higher diversity than aged donors.

A second PCR, run for about 6 to 12 cycles, used a sample-barcoded 5' primer plus a J-beta primer mix. Each of the cDNA molecules was tagged by a template-switch adaptor with 12 random nucleotides. MiXCR was run by TCRdb on the 5' RACE reads, yielding one entry per CDR3 protein. The sample contains 1.2 million to 1.5 million distinct CDR3 sequences, around 55% of which appear only once. For this clonotype: The antigen is undetermined.

The germline V gene has CDR1 SGHRS and CDR2 YFSETQ. The CDR3 sequence is 16 residues long. V trimming: 4 bases; J trimming: 1 base; junction bases outside the gene matches: 10. The extraction recovered at least 5.5 micrograms of total RNA per sample. Sequenced: blood. The chain is built from TRBV5-1 and TRBJ2-7; 8 positions match TRBD1. The receptor comes from a man aged 18 to 29 in good health. The CDR3 reads CASSISPGTGSYEQYF. In DNA, the CDR3 is TGCGCCAGCAGCATTAGCCCCGGGACAGGATCCTACGAGCAGTACTTC.